A single sample is the source of the 23 T cell receptor beta chains below, sequenced in a study of monozygotic twins with inflammatory bowel disease. Each CDR3 protein gets one entry in TCRdb, which reprocessed the 5' RACE reads and gives no DNA. The sample totals some 300,000 distinct CDR3 sequences. The sequenced material came from blood. All receptors come from a human donor with ulcerative colitis or Crohn's disease, or a healthy co-twin of an affected twin (not recorded which).

The V call is TRBV19, the J call TRBJ2-1; lacking DNA, the TRBD2 call made by TCRdb goes unchecked. CDR1 LNHDA and CDR2 SQIVND come from the germline V gene (reference sequence). The CDR3 has 17 residues. The CDR3 loop is CASSIVYIPSGNNEQFF.

V and J are TRBV14 and TRBJ1-4; TCRdb returns TRBD1, unconfirmable since there is no DNA. CDR1 is SGHDN, CDR2 FVKESK, per germline. The CDR3 length is 15 residues. CDR3 loop: CASSQVQGTNEKLFF. Together with reference TRBV14 and TRBJ1-4, the CDR3 gives the full variable domain: EAGVTQFPSHSVIEKGQTVTLRCDPISGHDNLYWYRRVMGKEIKFLLHFVKESKQDESGMPNNRFLAERTGGTYSTLKVQPAELEDSGVYFCASSQVQGTNEKLFFGSGTQLSVL.

The chain joins TRBV24-1 to TRBJ2-1. The CDR3 sequence is 11 residues long. Germline CDR1 and CDR2: KGHDR and SFDVKD. This chain's CDR3 is CATSDLKEQFF.

The J gene is TRBJ1-2, the V gene TRBV5-1. CDR3 length: 13 residues. From germline, CDR1 is SGHRS and CDR2 YFSETQ. CDR3 protein: CASSLVPPDGYTF.

This rearrangement joins TRBV5-1 to TRBJ2-1; TCRdb proposes TRBD2, but this gene call is untestable without DNA. CDR3 length: 16 amino acids. Germline V CDR1 and CDR2: SGHRS, YFSETQ. This CDR3 is CASSFTERNSYNEQFF.

The chain couples TRBV15 to TRBJ2-7. Germline-derived CDR1 and CDR2 are LNHNV and YYDKDF (reference sequence). The CDR3 is 14 amino acids. The CDR3 spells CATSSGGSSYEQYF.

The chain combines TRBV20-1 with TRBJ1-4; checking the TCRdb D call of TRBD1 is not possible without DNA. CDR3 length equals 17 residues. Looked up from germline, CDR1 is DFQATT and CDR2 is SNEGSKA (reference sequence). Here the CDR3 reads CSAPKTGVLPTNEKLFF.

This chain joins TRBV9 and TRBJ1-6; there is no DNA to check the TCRdb D call of TRBD1. The CDR3 totals 17 residues. CDR1 and CDR2 (germline): SGDLS, YYNGEE. CDR3 sequence: CASRQGLGGSYNSPLHF.

The V and J genes are TRBV18 and TRBJ1-4; TCRdb calls TRBD1, which cannot be checked without DNA. Germline loops: CDR1 KGHSH, CDR2 LQKENI. This CDR3 has 14 amino acids. The CDR3 loop is CASSPGQGNEKLFF.

This chain uses TRBV2 with TRBJ2-5; as DNA is missing, the TRBD1 call by TCRdb cannot be tested. Germline V gene sequence: CDR1 SNHLY, CDR2 FYNNEI. CDR3 length: 12 amino acids. CDR3 region: CASGQGEETQYF.

The chain links TRBV28 to TRBJ2-1. The germline V gene encodes CDR1 MDHEN and CDR2 SYDVKM. CDR3 size: 12 residues. The CDR3 here is CASSPSWDEQFF.

The CDR3 spells CASRRQVPGNTQYF. The V call is TRBV5-4, the J call TRBJ2-3; the TCRdb call, TRBD1, lacks DNA for checking. There are 14 residues in the CDR3. Germline V gene sequence: CDR1 SGHNT, CDR2 YYREEE (reference sequence).

This chain links TRBV25-1 with TRBJ2-2; the TCRdb call, TRBD1, lacks DNA for checking. This CDR3 spans 15 amino acids. Germline V lookup: CDR1 MGHDK, CDR2 SYGVNS. This CDR3 is CASRNTGTATGELFF.

This chain's CDR3 is CASSYGIAGGEFF. The J gene is TRBJ2-1, the V gene TRBV6-5; absent DNA, TCRdb's TRBD2 call cannot be checked. There are 13 residues in the CDR3. CDR1 is MNHEY and CDR2 is SVGAGI in the germline V gene.

The chain combines TRBV5-6 with TRBJ2-1; no DNA is available, so the TRBD2 call from TCRdb remains unchecked. Per the germline V gene, CDR1 is SGHDT and CDR2 is YYEEEE. This CDR3 is 14 amino acids long. CDR3 amino acids: CASSSKRGDNEQFF.

The V and J genes are TRBV4-3 and TRBJ2-6. The CDR3 consists of 15 residues. Germline V gene sequence: CDR1 LGHNA, CDR2 YSLEER. The CDR3: CASSQDLSGANVLTF.

The gene calls are TRBV4-1 and TRBJ1-1; the TRBD1 assignment by TCRdb is unverifiable without DNA. This CDR3 is built from 17 residues. Germline V gives CDR1 MGHRA, CDR2 YSYEKL. The CDR3: CASTQRGQGNMNTEAFF.

The chain carries TRBV3-1 and TRBJ1-4; TCRdb names TRBD1, which stays unverified in the absence of DNA. The CDR3 extends over 14 amino acids. The germline gives CDR1 LGHDT, CDR2 YNNKEL (reference sequence). The CDR3 sequence is CASSPYRDEEKLFF.

The chain is built from TRBV27 and TRBJ1-2; TCRdb names TRBD1, which stays unverified in the absence of DNA. The length of the CDR3 is 15 residues. The germline V gene has CDR1 MNHEY and CDR2 SMNVEV (reference sequence). CDR3 residues: CASKDPSVGGHGYTF.

This rearrangement joins TRBV5-1 to TRBJ2-7. This CDR3 comprises 12 residues. Germline V gene data show CDR1 as SGHRS and CDR2 as YFSETQ. CDR3 region: CASSLVLSEQYF.

The chain uses TRBV24-1 and TRBJ2-7; checking the TCRdb D call of TRBD1 is not possible without DNA. There are 12 residues in the CDR3. In germline, CDR1 is KGHDR, CDR2 SFDVKD. The CDR3 here is CATSGLRGQKHF.

The genes are TRBV5-1 and TRBJ1-5; as DNA is missing, the TRBD1 call by TCRdb cannot be tested. This CDR3 spans 15 amino acids. Germline V gene data show CDR1 as SGHRS and CDR2 as YFSETQ. CDR3 sequence reads: CASSLGPPDSQPQHF.

This chain uses TRBV27 with TRBJ1-2; TCRdb proposes TRBD1, but this gene call is untestable without DNA. This CDR3 comprises 16 residues. CDR1 is MNHEY, CDR2 SMNVEV, per germline (reference sequence). This CDR3 is CASSLHFGATNYGYTF.